This TCR beta chain was found in a study of spatial heterogeneity in lung cancer. Study-level information: Sequences of the beta chain were consistently detected in greater numbers than alpha-chain sequences.

Time point noted: sample taken at primary tumor resection. No cell sorting; template was whole RNA from tumor, lung tissue or PBMC. Donation came from 70 or so patients with untreated early-stage non-small cell lung cancer. Unique molecular identifiers, one per molecule, were present on every TCR cDNA molecule. TCRdb passed the 5' RACE reads through MiXCR, listing each CDR3 protein once. The top ten hold more than 9% of the sample, which has some 1,600 distinct CDR3 sequences, approximately 7.8% seen once. The sequenced sample was normal lung tissue next to the tumor, obtained at surgery. This clonotype originated in a female donor with early-stage non-small cell lung cancer.

As DNA, the CDR3 is TGTGCCACCAGCAGAGACCCCGGGACAGAATTAGATACGCAGTATTTT. This gives the protein CATSRDPGTELDTQYF. This chain links TRBV15 with TRBJ2-3, with 7 bases fitting TRBD1. The CDR3 length is 16 residues. Germline assignment: CDR1 LNHNV and CDR2 YYDKDF (reference sequence). Trimming took 0 bases from V and 5 from J; bases not matched to a gene: 8.